Listed below are T cell receptor beta chains from one sample, sequenced in a study of blood T cell repertoires in COVID-19. Method: immunoSEQ multiplex PCR; TCRdb's copy keeps in-frame clones and lacks some. The repertoire holds roughly 250,000 clones, with about 80% as singletons. The sample comprised peripheral blood. These TCRs come from a woman over 75 with acute or convalescent COVID-19. CDR3s leave out the opening cysteine and the closing phenylalanine or tryptophan. The D gene is left open where the match is weak.

d_gene,j_gene,v_gene,CDR3aa
.,TRBJ1-2,TRBV7-2,ASSFTSTYGYT
.,TRBJ1-3,TRBV3-1/TRBV3-2,ASSQVQSSGNTIY
TRBD1,TRBJ2-5,TRBV11-2,ASSLGQGSETQY
TRBD1,TRBJ2-6,TRBV3-1/TRBV3-2,ASSQDRGGSLSSGANVLT
.,TRBJ1-3,TRBV12-3/TRBV12-4,ASSPIRGNTIY
TRBD2,TRBJ2-3,TRBV11-1,ASSEGVAGDTQY
TRBD1,TRBJ1-5,TRBV5-6,ASSLGQGPYQPQH
TRBD1,TRBJ1-3,TRBV2,ASSGQGLGRNTIY
.,TRBJ2-7,TRBV12-2,ASRFPETSFYEQY
TRBD1,TRBJ1-5,TRBV9,ASSATGTGGFQPQH
.,TRBJ1-1,TRBV6-6,ASSQGQVNEAF
.,TRBJ2-4,TRBV30,AWSKRNRAKNIQY
.,TRBJ2-3,TRBV4-1,ASSRLTSTDTQY
.,TRBJ2-7,TRBV5-1,ASSLRQPYEQY
.,TRBJ2-7,TRBV21-1,ASSKVPGGTYEQY
TRBD1,TRBJ1-1,TRBV5-1,ASSLTGVNTEAF
.,TRBJ2-5,TRBV3-1/TRBV3-2,ASSRRQAQETQY
.,TRBJ2-1,TRBV5-1,ASSRQRTINEQF
.,TRBJ2-3,TRBV5-4,ASSSPGLHTDTQY
.,TRBJ2-2,TRBV6-2/TRBV6-3,ASSKRQKLSNTGELF
.,TRBJ1-3,TRBV11-2,ASSLVGLISGNTIY
.,TRBJ1-6,TRBV6-5,ASSLRMTGTNSPLH
.,TRBJ2-5,TRBV6-5,ASSYSPRGQETQY
.,TRBJ1-6,TRBV30,AWSEAGGSPLH
.,TRBJ1-1,TRBV3-1/TRBV3-2,ASSQPGSHTEAF
.,TRBJ2-3,TRBV3-1/TRBV3-2,ASSPKTGYTDTQY
.,TRBJ1-4,TRBV12-3/TRBV12-4,ASRQATNEKLF
TRBD1,TRBJ1-6,TRBV10-3,AISEVGTGAGFDNSPLH
.,TRBJ2-5,TRBV28,ASSKGQIQETQY
.,TRBJ2-2,TRBV14,ASSRQRNTGELF
.,TRBJ2-1,TRBV5-1,ASSFGGLAASYNEQF
.,TRBJ1-5,TRBV24-1,ATSDSRTGSNQPQH
TRBD1,TRBJ1-6,TRBV3-1/TRBV3-2,ASSQAHGVGGAGSPLH
.,TRBJ1-2,TRBV19,ASNDPRVDMRYT
.,TRBJ2-7,TRBV4-1,ASSQDRGSSYEQY
.,TRBJ2-2,TRBV6-6,ASKPVGTKNTGELF
TRBD1,TRBJ2-1,TRBV9,ASSLWDRYNEQF